Sequencing of this T cell receptor (beta chain) was carried out in a study of monozygotic twins with cystic fibrosis. The length of the CDR3 is 12 residues. The V end lost 0 bases, the J end lost 9 bases, and 10 bases lay between the germline ends. Germline CDR1 is SGHNT and CDR2 is YYREEE (reference sequence). Details on this clone: Its antigen is unidentified.

Findings and caveats of the study: J usage was most co-twin-similar in 8 of 16 pairs, V in 13. No link emerged between shared CDR3 counts and age, concordance or severity.

Here immunoSEQ multiplex PCR was the method, and the copy in TCRdb shows in-frame clones only, minus some. The repertoire consists of some 35,000 clones, with 75% to 95% occurring once and the leading ten covering around 0.19%. This rearrangement joins TRBV5-4 to TRBJ2-7, with D tentatively TRBD1 (6 bases). The sequence was obtained from a boy aged 2-9 years with cystic fibrosis. Sequencing was performed on blood. CDR3 region: CASSLEQGGQYF. The CDR3 nucleotides read TGTGCCAGCAGCTTGGAACAGGGCGGGCAGTACTTC.